What follows describes a single T cell receptor (beta chain). Its antigen is still unknown. No per-base quality is available; no much larger clone lies one base away. Spanning cysteine to phenylalanine, the CDR3 consists of 14 amino acids. The DNA shown is the 42-base CDR3, in frame from base 1. V is pruned by 6 bases and J by 5 bases, leaving 5 bases of the junction without a gene match. CDR1 is given as SGHDN and CDR2 as FVKESK, both from the germline V gene. Library preparation was by the immunoSEQ multiplex PCR assay. A mixture of 60 forward primers for TCR Vbeta segments and 13 reverse primers for TCR Jbeta segments was used in the multiplex PCR. The CDR3 region of rearranged TCR beta genes was amplified from genomic DNA with a multiplex PCR assay. On the Illumina HiSeq System, the amplified TCR beta libraries were sequenced as 87-base-pair reads. Per the source publication's procedure: A later analysis tallied 75 million to 95 million unique TCR beta chains across the 600 to 700 repertoires, and about 10 million of those chains were shared by two or more donors. Raw reads were error-corrected and collapsed into unique sequences with a nearest-neighbor algorithm that merged closely related sequences to remove PCR and sequencing errors. To assign V, D and J gene segments, CDR3 sequences were aligned to IMGT reference sequences. For a sequence to be retained, a match of at least six nucleotides was required to both a V gene segment and a J gene segment. A rearrangement counted as productive if the CDR3 had no stop codons and remained in frame with V and J, and every other rearrangement counted as non-productive. Following IMGT convention, CDR3 was defined as the stretch from the second conserved V-encoded cysteine up to the conserved J-encoded phenylalanine. The earlier analysis of 587 of the donors excluded any sequence lacking an unambiguous match to a single V gene segment. In an earlier analysis of some 590 of the donors, a V segment was called functional when productive rearrangements were above 56.7%, and segregating when the standard deviation between donors exceeded 5%. A statistical classification framework was built to diagnose cytomegalovirus status from the catalog of TCR beta chain sequences. In a later analysis, V and J genes were assigned by comparing TCR nucleotide sequences against IMGT/GENE-DB human TR gene sequences. Using the TCRdist pipeline, a later analysis assigned CDR3 sequences along with most-parsimonious VDJ recombination scenarios. In a later analysis, every TCR beta chain was defined by the combination of its CDR3 amino acid sequence and its V-gene family, and reads without a unique V-gene family were dropped. A later analysis removed 450 to 600 highly shared, low-generation-probability nucleotide sequences to deal with suspected cross-contamination and a sequencing artifact. A later analysis calculated a clonal expansion index for each public chain from normalized within-repertoire ranks of inferred template counts. Generation probabilities in a later analysis came from a VDJ recombination model fitted to out-of-frame rearrangements, and those results were checked against IGoR. In a later analysis, hypergeometric tests were used to score TCR-TCR, TCR-HLA and TCR-CMV co-occurrence, with a repertoire-size bias correction applied to TCR pairs. False discovery rates were estimated in a later analysis by permuting HLA or CMV assignments 20 times. In a later analysis, co-occurring TCRs were grouped with DBSCAN, and TCRdist sequence similarity was added when clustering was performed within HLA-allele-positive subsets. For co-occurrence clustering, repertoires with fewer than 30,000 or more than 120,000 public chains were excluded, along with roughly 5 repertoires with anomalous nucleotide sharing. TCRdb stores this immuneACCESS table with in-frame sequences only. Part of the clones is absent; in the studies checked, under half of the shortfall reflects unresolved V genes, and no reason is known for the rest. Clone size and V and J calls were adopted from that table, with D and trimming inferred from the DNA. The table for this sample lists approximately 150,000 clones; about 85% of them were counted only once. In total, the top ten clones hold 2% to 2.5% of the sample.

The entry originates in a study of cytomegalovirus exposure and HLA in healthy donors (dated by TCRdb to about 2017). Looking at the study overall: An earlier analysis of roughly 610 of the donors reported over 250 Gb of sequence data and around 100 million unique TCR beta sequences obtained from around 170 million T cells. Besides the first cohort of 666 subjects, a separate validation cohort made up of over 100 different subjects was used. An earlier analysis of around 580 of the donors used high-throughput TCR beta sequencing to judge whether each TCR beta V gene segment behaved as functional or pseudogenic. The study profiled the T cell repertoires of fewer than 850 subjects by immunosequencing and related them to cytomegalovirus serostatus. A later analysis re-analyzed previously published TCR beta repertoires from several hundred donors and added high-resolution HLA genotyping to study TCR occurrence patterns. Typing coverage varied by locus: roughly 629-630 donors for A, B, C, DRB1 and DQB1; approximately 500 for DQA1; more than 600 for DPA1; more than 450 for DPB1. Among roughly 400 genotyped donors of the cohort, an average of about 240,000 unique TCR beta nucleotide sequences were sequenced per donor, 15% to 20% of them non-productive. An early release that covered 500 to 800 HLA-typed donors contained about 300 gigabases of sequencing data and around 80 million unique TCR sequences. A later genetic analysis took genome-wide SNP genotypes for about three fifths of the roughly 700 donors and used that subset as a discovery cohort. High-throughput TCR immunosequencing, statistical association of individual TCRs with disease status, and machine learning were combined to predict cytomegalovirus infection status. Among the roughly 400 genotyped donors, more than 70% belonged to the genetic ancestry cluster associated with self-reported Caucasian donors. Donor age, sex, ethnicity and CMV serostatus were compiled alongside the repertoire data. Class I and class II HLA loci were covered by the typing at four-digit resolution. The study aimed to test whether signatures of past pathogen exposure could be identified by cataloging public T cell receptors. Rather than using new phenotypic data, the later analysis identified candidate immune exposures from TCR beta sequences and from how often those sequences occurred across donors. All discovery cohort repertoires had been generated on a single sequencing platform. Because of strong linkage in the cohort, roughly five DR-DQ haplotypes were treated as single units for association and clustering.

In total, about 650 healthy bone marrow donors made up the cohort. At the time of sampling, all cohort members were nominally healthy, though unrecorded immune exposures were likely present. The donor tested CMV seronegative and was one of the 352 seronegative cohort members. Every donor gave a peripheral blood sample, and the peripheral blood mononuclear cells from that sample were used for TCR beta sequencing. Genomic DNA was extracted from the blood cell samples with the Qiagen DNeasy Blood Extraction Kit. Summary of the overall study and its limitations: In both the original and validation cohorts, the classifier was reported to diagnose cytomegalovirus status with high specificity and sensitivity. A cluster of highly shared sequence variants was judged likely to be a technical artifact of the sequencing pipeline. CMV serostatus was the only immune exposure information available for the cohort. Presence/absence analyses assumed roughly uniform sequencing depth across donors, an assumption that may not hold. According to a later analysis, most CMV-associated TCR beta chains appeared to be HLA-restricted, and the HLA associations seemed to be driven largely by CMV exposure. A later genetic analysis reported fewer N-insertions in productive TCRs among donors in an Asian-associated ancestry cluster than the approximately 670-donor mean. An association between a missense DCLRE1C variant and V-gene and J-gene trimming of TCR beta chains was found in a later genetic analysis and replicated in an independent cohort. A further reported finding was that TCR beta sequences accurately predicted the HLA-A and HLA-B alleles for most subjects in the first cohort. The cohort was sequenced for TCR beta chains only, and without alpha or paired-chain data the features that could be detected were limited. According to a later analysis, parvovirus B19, influenza, CMV and Epstein-Barr virus appeared linked to several top co-occurrence clusters. When HLA alleles, especially DR and DQ, strongly co-occurred, attributing TCR associations to individual alleles was difficult. HLA typing was unavailable for some donors at each locus, so association tests used only the typed subset. In a later analysis, TCR association rates were found to vary across HLA loci, with the most associated TCRs seen for DRB1 alleles and the fewest for HLA-C alleles. The 87-base-pair reads could not distinguish some IMGT-functional V segments, including TRBV6-2 and TRBV6-3, so those segments were excluded. In a later analysis, HLA-associated TCR beta chains showed more clonal expansion and lower generation probabilities than non-associated chains that were equally common. Specific HLA alleles were associated with 15,000 to 20,000 TCR beta sequences at a false discovery rate of 0.05 in a later analysis. The study gave a list of about 150 TCR beta chains associated with cytomegalovirus. Correlated functional status among segregating V segments might be attributable to linkage disequilibrium, but an unknown experimental factor could not be ruled out. In an earlier analysis of around 600 of the donors, most TCR beta V segments appeared in productive rearrangements about 87% or about 30% of the time, broadly matching IMGT annotations. Some 15 rarely observed V segments, including chromosome 9 orphons, were excluded from the earlier analysis of several hundred of the donors because counts were too low. While some public TCRs were present in many individuals, most TCR sequences turned up only very rarely across donors. According to the authors, the approach could potentially be generalized to other disease states and immunological phenotypes. In vitro tests confirmed that a few of the cytomegalovirus-associated TCR beta chains recognize cytomegalovirus antigens.

This chain is built from TRBV14 and TRBJ2-3, and TRBD2 matches 10 of the central bases. Sequencing was carried out using PBMCs. The clonotype comes from a boy aged 2 to 10 in good health and CMV-seronegative. The base sequence is TGTGCCAGCAGAAGGGCTAGCGGGAGAGATACGCAGTATTTT. It translates as CASRRASGRDTQYF.